Following are 28 T cell receptor beta chains from one sample sequenced in a study of cytomegalovirus exposure and HLA in healthy donors. Repertoires were generated with immunoSEQ multiplex PCR, while TCRdb's copy carries only in-frame clones and drops some. The data contain some 170,000 clones, around 88% of them singletons. The sequencing sample was made of PBMCs. The receptor set was obtained from a woman aged 18 to 35 in good health and CMV-seronegative.

The V gene is TRBV5-6, the J gene TRBJ1-3, with D tentatively TRBD1 (6 bases). The CDR3 has 17 amino acids. Trimming took 0 bases from V and 0 from J, leaving 13 bases between them. Germline CDR1 SGHDT, CDR2 YYEEEE. CDR3 DNA: TGTGCCAGCAGCTTGGAAACAGGGTCACCCTCTGGAAACACCATATATTTT. Its translation: CASSLETGSPSGNTIYF.

This chain connects TRBV5-6 to TRBJ2-5; 13 bases map to TRBD2. Germline V gene lookup returns CDR1 SGHDT and CDR2 YYEEEE. The CDR3 length is 17 residues. With V trimmed by 4 bases and J by 5 bases, 11 bases remained unmatched. CDR3 sequence reads: CASSLLAGGPEGETQYF. CDR3 bases: TGTGCCAGCAGCCTACTAGCGGGAGGGCCGGAGGGTGAGACCCAGTACTTC. The whole variable domain, remainder taken from reference TRBV5-6 and TRBJ2-5, is DAGVTQSPTHLIKTRGQQVTLRCSPKSGHDTVSWYQQALGQGPQFIFQYYEEEERQRGNFPDRFSGHQFPNYSSELNVNALLLGDSALYLCASSLLAGGPEGETQYFGPGTRLLVL.

The chain recombines TRBV2 with TRBJ2-3; 12 bases fit TRBD2. V was pared by 5 bases and J by 4 bases, with 7 bases of the junction left unmatched. Per germline, CDR1 SNHLY and CDR2 FYNNEI. The CDR3 is 16 amino acids. The CDR3 sequence is CASSPRTSGKSDTQYF. CDR3 sequence (DNA): TGTGCCAGCAGTCCTCGGACTAGCGGGAAGTCAGATACGCAGTATTTT. The full variable domain, with the rest looked up from reference TRBV2 and TRBJ2-3, is EPEVTQTPSHQVTQMGQEVILRCVPISNHLYFYWYRQILGQKVEFLVSFYNNEISEKSEIFDDQFSVERPDGSNFTLKIRSTKLEDSAMYFCASSPRTSGKSDTQYFGPGTRLTVL.

The V gene is TRBV7-2, the J gene TRBJ2-6, with TRBD1 as a possible D gene (5 bases). Germline V lookup: CDR1 SGHTA, CDR2 FQGNSA. The ends were cut back, 6 bases at V and 2 bases at J, with 5 bases in the middle. The CDR3 sequence is 13 residues long. CDR3 residues: CASRGPGANVLTF. The DNA of the CDR3 is TGTGCCAGCAGGGGGCCTGGGGCCAACGTCCTGACTTTC. Full variable domain (missing parts from reference TRBV7-2 and TRBJ2-6): GAGVSQSPSNKVTEKGKDVELRCDPISGHTALYWYRQSLGQGLEFLIYFQGNSAPDKSGLPSDRFSAERTGGSVSTLTIQRTQQEDSAVYLCASRGPGANVLTFGAGSRLTVL.

The V gene is TRBV6-1, the J gene TRBJ1-2; no firm D call. Germline values: CDR1 MNHNS, CDR2 SASEGT. Trimming took 4 bases from V and 0 from J, leaving 15 bases between them. This CDR3 spans 16 amino acids. The DNA for the CDR3 is TGTGCCAGCAGTGTAGAGGAAAAGGAGGCTAACTATGGCTACACCTTC. Translated, it gives CASSVEEKEANYGYTF.

The V gene is TRBV2, the J gene TRBJ1-1; perhaps TRBD1 as D (6 bases). V was cut by 8 bases and J by 1 base, with 14 bases left in between. The length of the CDR3 is 14 residues. Germline V gene sequence: CDR1 SNHLY, CDR2 FYNNEI. The CDR3 reads CASLITGRNTEAFF. The CDR3 DNA is TGTGCCAGCCTAATTACAGGGAGGAACACTGAAGCTTTCTTT.

The chain uses TRBV27 and TRBJ1-6, with 7 bases identical to TRBD1. CDR1 and CDR2 (germline): MNHEY, SMNVEV (reference sequence). The J segment lost 6 bases and the V segment lost 4 bases, leaving 6 bases of the junction unmatched. The CDR3 contains 15 residues. CDR3 in amino acids: CASSSGTVSNSPLHF. CDR3 sequence (DNA): TGTGCCAGCAGTTCCGGGACAGTGAGTAATTCACCCCTCCACTTT.

V is TRBV13 and J is TRBJ2-3; D possibly corresponds to TRBD1 (5 bases). The germline V gene encodes CDR1 PRHDT and CDR2 FYEKMQ (reference sequence). The CDR3 runs to 13 residues. V lost 6 bases, J lost 6 bases, and 13 bases lay in between. The CDR3 reads CASRHGAGDTQYF. The CDR3 DNA is TGTGCCAGCAGACATGGGGCTGGTGATACGCAGTATTTT. The full variable domain, in which reference TRBV13 and TRBJ2-3 provide the parts outside the CDR3, is AAGVIQSPRHLIKEKRETATLKCYPIPRHDTVYWYQQGPGQDPQFLISFYEKMQSDKGSIPDRFSAQQFSDYHSELNMSSLELGDSALYFCASRHGAGDTQYFGPGTRLTVL.

J is TRBJ2-3 and V is TRBV7-3; D is unresolved. The CDR3 loop spans 13 amino acids. Germline V gene lookup returns CDR1 SGHTA and CDR2 FQGTGA. Trimming removed 5 bases from V and 4 bases from J, with 10 bases in between. Here the CDR3 reads CASSKYPADTQYF. The CDR3 region has the DNA TGTGCCAGCAGCAAGTATCCGGCAGATACGCAGTATTTT.

The chain recombines TRBV9 with TRBJ2-5, with 9 bases fitting TRBD2. Per the germline V gene, CDR1 is SGDLS and CDR2 is YYNGEE. V was clipped by 0 bases and J by 4 bases; unmatched bases: 4. The CDR3 totals 15 residues. The CDR3 DNA sequence: TGTGCCAGCAGCGTAGCTCCACTAGCGGGAGAGACCCAGTACTTC. Translating gives CASSVAPLAGETQYF.

V is TRBV2 and J is TRBJ2-3, with D uncertain. Germline CDR1 and CDR2: SNHLY and FYNNEI. V shed 7 bases and J shed 6 bases, with 8 bases lying between them. The CDR3 is 11 residues long. As DNA, the CDR3 is TGTGCCAGCACCTCGAGCGATACGCAGTATTTT. Protein product: CASTSSDTQYF.

The V call is TRBV27, the J call TRBJ2-1; D is perhaps TRBD1 (5 bases). Trimming shortened V by 3 bases and J by 10 bases, and 13 bases separated the two germline ends. Germline CDR1 MNHEY, CDR2 SMNVEV (reference sequence). The length of the CDR3 is 13 residues. The CDR3 protein is CASSFFQGSEQFF. The CDR3 coding sequence is TGTGCCAGCAGTTTTTTTCAGGGATCGGAGCAGTTCTTC.

The chain links TRBV7-2 to TRBJ1-1; D unclear. This CDR3 has 13 amino acids. Trimming took off 5 bases at V and 1 base at J, with 8 bases between the two ends. Germline CDR1 SGHTA, CDR2 FQGNSA. The CDR3 spells CASSPRQNTEAFF. CDR3 sequence (DNA): TGTGCCAGCAGCCCTCGACAGAACACTGAAGCTTTCTTT.

V and J are TRBV7-9 and TRBJ2-7; 9 bases agree with TRBD2. Looked up from germline, CDR1 is SEHNR and CDR2 is FQNEAQ (reference sequence). The CDR3 is made up of 17 amino acids. Losses at the gene ends were 1 base for V and 6 bases for J; bases not matched to a gene: 13. As DNA, the CDR3 is TGTGCCAGCAGCTTAGATTGGCGGGAGGGCCTCGCGGTCGAGCAGTACTTC. Translated: CASSLDWREGLAVEQYF.

This rearrangement joins TRBV5-1 to TRBJ2-7; the match to TRBD1 covers 12 bases. CDR1 SGHRS and CDR2 YFSETQ come from the germline V gene. The CDR3 length is 15 residues. V shed 4 bases and J 4 bases; nucleotides not matched to a gene: 6. CDR3 DNA sequence: TGCGCCAGCAGCGCATGGGGACAGGGGGCGTACGAGCAGTACTTC. As protein: CASSAWGQGAYEQYF.

V is TRBV10-2 and J is TRBJ2-5; TRBD2 agrees at 11 bases. Germline V gives CDR1 WSHSY, CDR2 SAAADI. This CDR3 has 15 residues. J was trimmed by 7 bases and V by 2 bases; bases with no gene match: 6. CDR3 DNA: TGCGCCAGCAGTGAGCTAGCGGGGGGCCAGGGGACCCAGTACTTC. It is translated as CASSELAGGQGTQYF.

This sequence joins TRBV9 and TRBJ2-1, with D possibly matching TRBD2 (6 bases). V lost 4 bases to trimming and J lost 7 bases, with 24 bases between them. Per germline, CDR1 SGDLS and CDR2 YYNGEE. The CDR3 is 17 residues long. In DNA form, the CDR3 reads TGTGCCAGCAGCTCAGAAGAGGCTAGCGAGACAAGGAATGAGCAGTTCTTC. Protein: CASSSEEASETRNEQFF.

The gene calls are TRBV5-1 and TRBJ2-5; 7 bases line up with TRBD1. The trim removed 7 bases at V and 5 bases at J, leaving 14 bases unmatched. CDR3 length: 15 residues. CDR1 and CDR2 from the germline V gene are SGHRS and YFSETQ. In nucleotides, the CDR3 is TGCGCCAGCGGTACACAGGGGTCCGCCCTTGAGACCCAGTACTTC. Translation: CASGTQGSALETQYF.

The chain is built from TRBV9 and TRBJ2-2; 10 bases match TRBD1. From germline, CDR1 is SGDLS and CDR2 YYNGEE. This CDR3 is built from 15 residues. The V and J ends lost 0 bases and 6 bases, in that order; junction bases with no gene match: 2. Written as DNA, the CDR3 is TGTGCCAGCAGCGTAGGGACAGGGGGTTCCGGGGAGCTGTTTTTT. Protein sequence: CASSVGTGGSGELFF.

The chain has TRBV10-3 and TRBJ1-2, with 7 bases lining up with TRBD1. J was trimmed by 6 bases and V by 11 bases; bases with no gene match: 18. Germline-derived CDR1 and CDR2 are ENHRY and SYGVKD. The CDR3 has 15 amino acids. The CDR3 region is CASRTGGGLENGYTF. The CDR3, as DNA: TGTGCCTCTCGGACAGGAGGGGGATTGGAGAATGGCTACACCTTC.

This clone appeared a few times. The chain couples TRBV18 to TRBJ1-2; TRBD1 is a possible D gene (6 bases). The CDR3 spans 15 residues. CDR1 and CDR2 (germline): KGHSH, LQKENI. V was pared by 2 bases and J by 3 bases, with 13 bases between. The CDR3 sequence: CASSPTIQGDYGYTF. CDR3 sequence (DNA): TGTGCCAGCTCACCAACGATACAGGGAGACTATGGCTACACCTTC.

The rearrangement joins TRBV7-9 to TRBJ2-2, with TRBD1 identical over 8 bases. The V gene's germline CDR1 is SEHNR and CDR2 FQNEAQ (reference sequence). The length of the CDR3 is 16 residues. The junction had 4 bases not matched to a gene; V was cut back by 1 base and J by 3 bases. The CDR3 coding sequence is TGTGCCAGCAGCTTAGGACAGGGGTTGTACACCGGGGAGCTGTTTTTT. Amino acid sequence: CASSLGQGLYTGELFF.

V gene TRBV4-1 combines with J gene TRBJ1-6; 8 bases match TRBD1. The ends lost 3 bases at V and 7 bases at J; junction bases unmatched: 8. Germline V lookup: CDR1 MGHRA, CDR2 YSYEKL. The CDR3 extends over 16 amino acids. In nucleotides, the CDR3 is TGCGCCAGCAGCCAGGGCAGGGGGCTTGGAAATTCACCCCTCCACTTT. It codes for CASSQGRGLGNSPLHF.

The V and J genes are TRBV6-5 and TRBJ2-7, with D perhaps matching TRBD2 (5 bases). Germline assignment: CDR1 MNHEY and CDR2 SVGAGI. The V end was cut by 10 bases, the J end by 5 bases, with 21 bases between. The CDR3 length is 14 residues. CDR3 DNA: TGTGCCACCAGACTACCCTCGTCTATCAACGAGCAGTACTTC. Protein: CATRLPSSINEQYF.

The chain uses TRBV19 and TRBJ1-6; TRBD1 agrees at 9 bases. The CDR3 consists of 17 residues. CDR1 is LNHDA and CDR2 is SQIVND in the germline V gene (reference sequence). After removal of 2 bases from V and 10 bases from J, the junction contained 12 bases not matched to a gene. The CDR3 loop reads CASSISPTGQGRSPLHF. CDR3 bases: TGTGCCAGTAGTATAAGCCCGACGGGACAGGGCCGGTCACCCCTCCACTTT.

This chain connects TRBV2 to TRBJ1-1; the D is unclear. The ends were cut back, 0 bases at V and 3 bases at J, with 8 bases in the middle. The CDR3 loop spans 14 amino acids. Germline V gene sequence: CDR1 SNHLY, CDR2 FYNNEI. Written as DNA, the CDR3 is TGTGCCAGCAGTGAAGCGCGGGATGACACTGAAGCTTTCTTT. It codes for CASSEARDDTEAFF.

This clone was picked up a small number of times. The J gene is TRBJ1-2, the V gene TRBV5-4; perhaps TRBD1 as D (5 bases). Germline CDR1 reads SGHNT; CDR2 reads YYREEE (reference sequence). V lost 4 bases, J lost 5 bases, and 15 bases lay in between. The CDR3 has 14 residues. In DNA form, the CDR3 reads TGTGCCAGCAGCCCCTCCCAGGGCGCGTATGGCTACACCTTC. This encodes CASSPSQGAYGYTF.

The CDR3 DNA reads TGTGCCAGCTCACCACCTCAGAGGGTACGGAACACTGAAGCTTTCTTT. It yields the protein CASSPPQRVRNTEAFF. The chain recombines TRBV18 with TRBJ1-1; unclear D gene. Germline V gives CDR1 KGHSH, CDR2 LQKENI. V lost 0 bases and J lost 1, with 12 bases in between. This CDR3 has 16 amino acids.